This TCR beta chain was observed in a study of cytomegalovirus exposure and HLA in healthy donors. V shed 2 bases and J shed 0 bases, with 10 bases lying between them. This CDR3 is 15 amino acids long. Per the germline V gene, CDR1 is MGHRA and CDR2 is YSYEKL. Some clones are missing from TCRdb's copy, which holds only in-frame ones; the method was immunoSEQ multiplex PCR. The sample holds about 160,000 clones; over 85% are singletons and the top ten take around 4.4%. The receptor was isolated from a young man in good health and CMV-seropositive. The rearrangement links TRBV4-1 to TRBJ1-1; maybe TRBD1 (5 bases). Sequencing used PBMCs. In DNA, the CDR3 is TGCGCCAGCAGCCAATTTAGGACAATGAACACTGAAGCTTTCTTT. This sequence encodes CASSQFRTMNTEAFF.